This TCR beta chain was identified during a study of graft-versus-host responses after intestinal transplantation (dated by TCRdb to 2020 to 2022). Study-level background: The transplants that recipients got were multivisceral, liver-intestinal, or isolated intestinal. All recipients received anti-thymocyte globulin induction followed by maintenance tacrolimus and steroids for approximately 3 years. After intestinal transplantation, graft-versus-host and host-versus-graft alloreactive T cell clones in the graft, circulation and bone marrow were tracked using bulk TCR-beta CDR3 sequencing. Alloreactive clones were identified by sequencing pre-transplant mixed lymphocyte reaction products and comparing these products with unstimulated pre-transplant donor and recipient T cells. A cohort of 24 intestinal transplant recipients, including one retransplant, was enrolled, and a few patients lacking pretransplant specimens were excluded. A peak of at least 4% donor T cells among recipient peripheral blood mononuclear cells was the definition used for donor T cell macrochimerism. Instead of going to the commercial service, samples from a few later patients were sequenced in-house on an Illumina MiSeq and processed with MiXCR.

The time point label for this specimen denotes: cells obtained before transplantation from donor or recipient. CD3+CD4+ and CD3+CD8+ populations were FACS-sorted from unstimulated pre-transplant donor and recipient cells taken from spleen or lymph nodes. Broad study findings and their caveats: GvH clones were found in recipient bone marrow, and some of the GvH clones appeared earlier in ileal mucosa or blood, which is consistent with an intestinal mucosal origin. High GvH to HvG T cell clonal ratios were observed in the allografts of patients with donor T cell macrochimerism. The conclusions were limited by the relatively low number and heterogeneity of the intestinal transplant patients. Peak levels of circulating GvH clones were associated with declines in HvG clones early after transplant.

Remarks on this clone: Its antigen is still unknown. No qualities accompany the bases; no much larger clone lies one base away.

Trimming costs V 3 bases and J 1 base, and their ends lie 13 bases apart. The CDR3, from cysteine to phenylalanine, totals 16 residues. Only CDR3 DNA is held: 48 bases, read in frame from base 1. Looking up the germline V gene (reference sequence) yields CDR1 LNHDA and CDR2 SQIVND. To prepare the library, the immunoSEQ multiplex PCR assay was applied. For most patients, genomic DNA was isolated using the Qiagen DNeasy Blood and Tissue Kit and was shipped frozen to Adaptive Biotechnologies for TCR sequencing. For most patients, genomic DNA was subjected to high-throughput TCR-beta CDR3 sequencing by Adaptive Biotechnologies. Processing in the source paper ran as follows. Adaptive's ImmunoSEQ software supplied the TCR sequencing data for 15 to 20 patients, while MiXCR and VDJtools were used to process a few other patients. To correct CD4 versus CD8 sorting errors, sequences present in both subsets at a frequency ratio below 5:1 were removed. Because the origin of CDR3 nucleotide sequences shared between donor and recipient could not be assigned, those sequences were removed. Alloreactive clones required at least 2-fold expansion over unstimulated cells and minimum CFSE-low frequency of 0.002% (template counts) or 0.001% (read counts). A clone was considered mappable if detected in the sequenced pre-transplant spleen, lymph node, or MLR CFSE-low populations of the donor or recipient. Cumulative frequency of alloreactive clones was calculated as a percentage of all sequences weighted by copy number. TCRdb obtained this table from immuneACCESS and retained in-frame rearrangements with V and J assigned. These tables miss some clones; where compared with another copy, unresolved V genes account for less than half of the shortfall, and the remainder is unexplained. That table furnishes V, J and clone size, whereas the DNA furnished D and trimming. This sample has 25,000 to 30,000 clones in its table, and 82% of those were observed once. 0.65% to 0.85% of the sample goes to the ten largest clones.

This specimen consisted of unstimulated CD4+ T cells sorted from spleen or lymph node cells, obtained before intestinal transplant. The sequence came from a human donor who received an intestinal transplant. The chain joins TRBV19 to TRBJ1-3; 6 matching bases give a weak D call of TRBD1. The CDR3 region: CASSIRTALSGNTIYF. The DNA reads TGTGCCAGTAGTATCAGGACAGCACTTTCTGGAAACACCATATATTTT. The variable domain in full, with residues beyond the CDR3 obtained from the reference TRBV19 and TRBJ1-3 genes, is DGGITQSPKYLFRKEGQNVTLSCEQNLNHDAMYWYRQDPGQGLRLIYYSQIVNDFQKGDIAEGYSVSREKKESFPLTVTSAQKNPTAFYLCASSIRTALSGNTIYFGEGSWLTVV.